Below are 14 T cell receptor beta chains sequenced from a single sample in a study of blood T cell repertoires in COVID-19 (TCRdb year 2020). Library creation used the immunoSEQ multiplex PCR assay. Not all clones reach the TCRdb copy of this immuneACCESS table, which keeps in-frame sequences only. Checked studies attribute under half of the gap to unresolved V genes and leave the rest unexplained. Present in this sample are 160,000 or so clones, approximately 95% of which were seen just once. Roughly 1.9% of the sample is in the top ten clones. Material: peripheral blood. The receptors were sampled from an older woman with COVID-19, enrolled during active disease.

This clone was recorded a few times. The chain recombines TRBV3-1 (or the pseudogene TRBV3-2) with TRBJ2-2; D might be TRBD1 (6 bases). The germline V and J ends were trimmed by 4 bases and 3 bases, with 15 bases remaining between them. Germline CDR1 is LGHDT and CDR2 is YNNKEL (reference sequence). The CDR3 is 16 amino acids. For the CDR3, the DNA is TGTGCCAGCAGCCTCCTACAGGGCCCCGACACCGGGGAGCTGTTTTTT. As protein: CASSLLQGPDTGELFF.

This chain connects TRBV18 to TRBJ1-3; no clear D. Trimming took 3 bases from V and 0 from J, leaving 9 bases between them. From germline, CDR1 is KGHSH and CDR2 LQKENI. The CDR3 covers 15 residues. The CDR3 here is CASSPRDPSGNTIYF. DNA of the CDR3: TGTGCCAGCTCACCGAGAGATCCCTCTGGAAACACCATATATTTT.

The chain has TRBV7-3 and TRBJ2-1; TRBD2 is a possible D gene (7 bases). The length of the CDR3 is 15 residues. Trimming pared 2 bases from V and 2 bases from J, leaving 10 bases between. CDR1 is SGHTA and CDR2 is FQGTGA in the germline V gene. In DNA form, the CDR3 reads TGTGCCAGCAGCTTAGCGGGGGCAGCCTACAATGAGCAGTTCTTC. Protein sequence: CASSLAGAAYNEQFF.

The chain uses TRBV3-1 (or the pseudogene TRBV3-2) and TRBJ1-1; D may be TRBD1 (5 bases). V was pared by 2 bases and J by 0 bases, with 13 bases between. Germline values: CDR1 LGHDT, CDR2 YNNKEL (reference sequence). This CDR3 region has 16 residues. The CDR3 bases are TGTGCCAGCAGCCAAACCCGGAGGGGACTGAACACTGAAGCTTTCTTT. This gives the protein CASSQTRRGLNTEAFF.

This chain uses TRBV30 with TRBJ1-2, with a tentative D call TRBD1 (6 bases). V dropped 2 bases and J dropped 6 bases, with 10 bases sitting between them. The germline CDR1 and CDR2 sequences are GTSNPN and SVGIG (reference sequence). The CDR3 is 12 amino acids. The CDR3 sequence: CAWSSGAHGYTF. CDR3 nucleotide sequence: TGTGCCTGGAGTTCAGGGGCCCATGGCTACACCTTC.

The chain joins TRBV2 to TRBJ1-1; 7 bases align to TRBD1. V shed 8 bases, J shed 0 bases, and the junction held 3 bases outside the gene matches. Germline V lookup: CDR1 SNHLY, CDR2 FYNNEI. The CDR3 consists of 13 residues. CDR3 region: CASSRGVNTEAFF. The CDR3 bases are TGTGCCAGCTCCAGGGGGGTGAACACTGAAGCTTTCTTT.

The chain employs TRBV18 and TRBJ1-4; 7 positions match TRBD1. The V segment lost 6 bases and the J segment 5 bases; nucleotides outside the gene matches: 9. The CDR3 loop spans 15 amino acids. CDR1 is KGHSH, CDR2 LQKENI, per germline. CDR3 nucleotide sequence: TGTGCCAGCTCTCCAACCGGGACAGAAAATGAAAAACTGTTTTTT. It encodes CASSPTGTENEKLFF.

The chain joins TRBV10-3 to TRBJ2-1; TRBD1 agrees at 11 bases. This CDR3 has 15 residues. Germline CDR1 is ENHRY and CDR2 is SYGVKD. J lost 7 bases, V lost 7 bases, and 9 bases had no gene match. The CDR3 sequence: CAITEDRGRFNEQFF. Written as DNA, the CDR3 is TGTGCCATCACCGAGGACAGGGGGCGGTTTAATGAGCAGTTCTTC.

The rearrangement uses TRBV2 and TRBJ2-3; D possibly corresponds to TRBD2 (6 bases). Germline V gene sequence: CDR1 SNHLY, CDR2 FYNNEI. The ends were cut back, 1 base at V and 15 bases at J, with 14 bases in the middle. The length of the CDR3 is 12 residues. CDR3 loop: CASSEVFGSQYF. DNA for the CDR3: TGTGCCAGCAGTGAAGTCTTCGGGAGCCAATATTTT.

The chain uses TRBV12-3 or TRBV12-4 and TRBJ1-1; the D gene is possibly TRBD1 (6 bases). With 8 bases removed from V and 2 bases from J, the gap between germline ends came to 12 bases. This CDR3 has 13 residues. For the CDR3, the DNA is TGTGCCAGCTCTGGACAGTTAAACACTGAAGCTTTCTTT. As protein: CASSGQLNTEAFF.

This chain uses TRBV5-1 with TRBJ2-5; D perhaps matches TRBD2 (5 bases). Germline CDR1 and CDR2: SGHRS and YFSETQ. Trimming removed 1 base from V and 0 bases from J, with 16 bases in between. This CDR3 is 17 amino acids long. CDR3 protein: CASSLRARVSNQETQYF. The CDR3 region has the DNA TGCGCCAGCAGCTTGAGGGCGAGGGTCAGCAACCAAGAGACCCAGTACTTC. Full variable domain (remainder filled in from reference TRBV5-1 and TRBJ2-5): KAGVTQTPRYLIKTRGQQVTLSCSPISGHRSVSWYQQTPGQGLQFLFEYFSETQRNKGNFPGRFSGRQFSNSRSEMNVSTLELGDSALYLCASSLRARVSNQETQYFGPGTRLLVL.

This clone has only one observation. This sequence joins TRBV5-6 and TRBJ1-2, with unresolved D. This CDR3 contains 13 residues. Germline V gives CDR1 SGHDT, CDR2 YYEEEE. V shed 1 base and J shed 2 bases, with 6 bases lying between them. CDR3 nucleotides: TGTGCCAGCAGCTTGCCGGTAAACTATGGCTACACCTTC. It is translated as CASSLPVNYGYTF. The full variable domain, rest sourced from reference TRBV5-6 and TRBJ1-2, is DAGVTQSPTHLIKTRGQQVTLRCSPKSGHDTVSWYQQALGQGPQFIFQYYEEEERQRGNFPDRFSGHQFPNYSSELNVNALLLGDSALYLCASSLPVNYGYTFGSGTRLTVV.

The DNA for the CDR3 is TGTGCCAGCAGTCCCTCGGAGGGTACTGGCTACACCTTC. Encoded protein: CASSPSEGTGYTF. The chain is built from TRBV27 and TRBJ1-2; no clear D. V gave up 5 bases and J gave up 7 bases, with 14 bases separating them. Per germline, CDR1 MNHEY and CDR2 SMNVEV (reference sequence). This CDR3 contains 13 residues.

J is TRBJ1-4 and V is TRBV29-1; TRBD1 matches 8 bases. The CDR3 is made up of 14 amino acids. V lost 5 bases to trimming and J lost 8 bases; unmatched junction nucleotides: 10. Germline CDR1 is SQVTM and CDR2 is ANQGSEA. In nucleotides, the CDR3 is TGCAGCGTTACCGGACAGGGAGTAGGAGAAAAACTGTTTTTT. Its protein is CSVTGQGVGEKLFF.